What follows is one TCR beta chain and its context. Its antigen is still unknown. A much more abundant neighbour one base away suggests this may be a read error. The CDR3 has 20 residues. The sample originates from a study of molecular identifiers for immune sequencing clone quantification. Study outcomes and limitations: Over 97% of CMV-specific effector molecules, but under 1% of naive ones, were in clones above 20 copies.

Bulk libraries came from a prior protocol with listed TCR primers. TCRdb processed the PCR reads anew with MiXCR; each CDR3 protein has one entry. The table includes 350,000 or so distinct CDR3 sequences, about 21% detected once. The genes are TRBV12-3 or TRBV12-4 and TRBJ2-3, with 12 bases lining up with TRBD2. The origin of this receptor is a human donor in good health. Some libraries in this study had Jurkat cell RNA spiked in. Sequencing was done on a sample of naive CD8+ T cells from blood, with Jurkat cell RNA spiked in. The subset here: FACS-sorted CD8+CD4-CCR7+CD45RA+ naive T cells. CDR3 DNA: TGTGCCAGCAGCTCCCTAGACGCGGGACTAGCGGGTGCTAGCACAGATGCGCAGTATTTT. Translating gives CASSSLDAGLAGASTDAQYF.